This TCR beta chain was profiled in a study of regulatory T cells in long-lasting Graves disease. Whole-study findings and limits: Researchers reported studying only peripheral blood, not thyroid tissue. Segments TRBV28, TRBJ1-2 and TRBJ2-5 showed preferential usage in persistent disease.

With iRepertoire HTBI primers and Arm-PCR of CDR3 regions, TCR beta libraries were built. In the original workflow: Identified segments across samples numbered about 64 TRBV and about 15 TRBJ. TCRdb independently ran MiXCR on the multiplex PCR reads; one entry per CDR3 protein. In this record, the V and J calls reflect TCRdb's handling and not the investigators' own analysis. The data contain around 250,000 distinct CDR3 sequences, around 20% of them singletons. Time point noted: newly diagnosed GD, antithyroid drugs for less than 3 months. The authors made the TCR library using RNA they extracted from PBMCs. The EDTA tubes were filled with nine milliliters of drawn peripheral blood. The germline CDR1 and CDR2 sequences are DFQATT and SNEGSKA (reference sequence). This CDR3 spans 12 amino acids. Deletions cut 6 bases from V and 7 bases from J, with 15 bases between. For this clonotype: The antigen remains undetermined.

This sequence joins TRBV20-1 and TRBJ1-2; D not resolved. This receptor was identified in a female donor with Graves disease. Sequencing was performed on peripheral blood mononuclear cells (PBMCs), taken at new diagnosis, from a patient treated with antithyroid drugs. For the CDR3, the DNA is TGCAGTGCGGGATCGACTACTGTTGGCTACACCTTC. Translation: CSAGSTTVGYTF.